This T cell receptor (beta chain) emerged from a study of cytomegalovirus exposure and HLA in healthy donors. This PCR relied on a set of 60 Vbeta primers and 13 Jbeta primers. Data came from immunoSEQ multiplex PCR; TCRdb stores just in-frame clones and leaves some out. The data contain around 200,000 clones, roughly 80% of them seen just once; the ten biggest clones take up around 16%. CDR1 is SGHTA and CDR2 is FQGNSA in the germline V gene. This CDR3 spans 16 amino acids. Between the trimmed V and J ends, which lost 1 base and 0 bases, there was a span of 13 bases. The source of this sequence is a middle-aged man in good health and CMV-seronegative. Sequences were obtained from PBMCs. V usage is TRBV7-2 and J usage is TRBJ2-7; D is undetermined. CDR3 loop: CASSLVRIPSSYEQYF. DNA for the CDR3: TGTGCCAGCAGCTTAGTCCGTATACCTAGCTCCTACGAGCAGTACTTC.